Listed below are T cell receptor beta chains from one sample, sequenced in a study of cytomegalovirus exposure and HLA in healthy donors. Libraries were prepared by immunoSEQ multiplex PCR; TCRdb keeps only in-frame clonotypes and omits some of them. The sample comprises 100,000 or so clones, 70% to 90% of which are singletons, and roughly 4% rests with the top ten. Sequenced material: PBMCs. The receptors originated from a woman aged 18 to 35 in good health and CMV-seropositive. Each CDR3 is given with its conserved first and last residue. The order of the fields is D gene, V gene, J gene, clone size, CDR3 DNA, CDR3 protein. The D gene is left open where the match is weak. Part of the rows lack a size; the others show once, few, many or a class for expanded clones.

D gene: NA
V gene: TRBV12-5
J gene: TRBJ2-7
clone size: NA
CDR3 DNA: TGTGCTAGTGGGGAGGGGTACCACGAGCAGTACTTC
CDR3 protein: CASGEGYHEQYF

D gene: TRBD1
V gene: TRBV29-1
J gene: TRBJ2-7
clone size: NA
CDR3 DNA: TGCAGCGTCCCTATATACAGGGGGGAGGTCTACGAGCAGTACTTC
CDR3 protein: CSVPIYRGEVYEQYF

D gene: NA
V gene: TRBV28
J gene: TRBJ1-1
clone size: NA
CDR3 DNA: TGTGCCAGCAGGCCCGCGGGAAACCGGAACACTGAAGCTTTCTTT
CDR3 protein: CASRPAGNRNTEAFF

D gene: NA
V gene: TRBV6-1
J gene: TRBJ2-2
clone size: NA
CDR3 DNA: TGTGCCAGCAGTGAACGGGTCCTCAACACCGGGGAGCTGTTTTTT
CDR3 protein: CASSERVLNTGELFF

D gene: TRBD2
V gene: TRBV9
J gene: TRBJ2-7
clone size: NA
CDR3 DNA: TGTGCCAGTGGGGGGGAACTAGCGGGAGACGAGCAGTACTTC
CDR3 protein: CASGGELAGDEQYF

D gene: TRBD2
V gene: TRBV5-1
J gene: TRBJ2-1
clone size: NA
CDR3 DNA: TGCGCCAGCAGCTGGCTAGGGACTAGCAACAATGAGCAGTTCTTC
CDR3 protein: CASSWLGTSNNEQFF

D gene: TRBD1
V gene: TRBV10-2
J gene: TRBJ1-5
clone size: once
CDR3 DNA: TGCGCCAGCAGTAGGACAGGGAAGGGCAATCAGCCCCAGCATTTT
CDR3 protein: CASSRTGKGNQPQHF

D gene: TRBD1
V gene: TRBV4-1
J gene: TRBJ2-5
clone size: few
CDR3 DNA: TGCGCCAGCAGCCAAGATCGGACAGGGGGCTGGGAGACCCAGTACTTC
CDR3 protein: CASSQDRTGGWETQYF

D gene: NA
V gene: TRBV13
J gene: TRBJ1-3
clone size: NA
CDR3 DNA: TGTGCCAGCAGCCTCCGCTTCTCAGACACCATATATTTT
CDR3 protein: CASSLRFSDTIYF

D gene: NA
V gene: TRBV28
J gene: TRBJ1-1
clone size: NA
CDR3 DNA: TGTGCCAGCAGTTTAGGAAGCAGGGTGGCTTTCTTT
CDR3 protein: CASSLGSRVAFF

D gene: NA
V gene: TRBV2
J gene: TRBJ1-5
clone size: NA
CDR3 DNA: TGTGCCAACGGGGGTCGGGGTGGTGGGGATCAGCCCCAGCATTTT
CDR3 protein: CANGGRGGGDQPQHF

D gene: NA
V gene: TRBV5-1
J gene: TRBJ2-7
clone size: NA
CDR3 DNA: TGCGCCAGCAGCTTGGCCACCGCGGACTTTCGGTCGTACGAGCAGTACTTC
CDR3 protein: CASSLATADFRSYEQYF

D gene: TRBD1
V gene: TRBV28
J gene: TRBJ1-1
clone size: NA
CDR3 DNA: TGTGCCAGCAGTTTCCTACAGGGGGGGGCTTTCTTT
CDR3 protein: CASSFLQGGAFF

D gene: NA
V gene: TRBV11-2
J gene: TRBJ1-4
clone size: NA
CDR3 DNA: TGTGCCAGCAGGGAAGGGGGAGGGACTAATGAAAAACTGTTTTTT
CDR3 protein: CASREGGGTNEKLFF

D gene: NA
V gene: TRBV19
J gene: TRBJ2-7
clone size: NA
CDR3 DNA: TGTGCCAGTAGCCCCGGACAGTCGAGCTCCTACGAGCAGTACTTC
CDR3 protein: CASSPGQSSSYEQYF

D gene: NA
V gene: TRBV19
J gene: TRBJ1-1
clone size: NA
CDR3 DNA: TGTGCCAGTAGAGAGTGGAGCACTGAAGCTTTCTTT
CDR3 protein: CASREWSTEAFF

D gene: NA
V gene: TRBV25-1
J gene: TRBJ1-6
clone size: NA
CDR3 DNA: TGTGCCAGCAGCGTATCGGGGGTCGCCTATAATTCACCCCTCCACTTT
CDR3 protein: CASSVSGVAYNSPLHF

D gene: NA
V gene: TRBV7-8
J gene: TRBJ1-6
clone size: NA
CDR3 DNA: TGTGCCAGCAGCTTACTTAATTCACCCCTCCACTTT
CDR3 protein: CASSLLNSPLHF

D gene: TRBD1
V gene: TRBV10-1
J gene: TRBJ1-4
clone size: NA
CDR3 DNA: TGCGCCAGCAGTGACGACAGGGTGGGCGAAAAACTGTTTTTT
CDR3 protein: CASSDDRVGEKLFF

D gene: NA
V gene: TRBV10-2
J gene: TRBJ2-3
clone size: NA
CDR3 DNA: TGCGCCAGCAGTGAGTCCTGGAGACGCAGGGTGGGGACAGATACGCAGTATTTT
CDR3 protein: CASSESWRRRVGTDTQYF

D gene: NA
V gene: TRBV18
J gene: TRBJ2-1
clone size: NA
CDR3 DNA: TGTGCCAGCTCACCAAACGGGGGTCATGAGCAGTTCTTC
CDR3 protein: CASSPNGGHEQFF

D gene: TRBD2
V gene: TRBV13
J gene: TRBJ2-7
clone size: NA
CDR3 DNA: TGTGCCAGCAGCTTAGGGGTCGGGAGGGAAGTGTACTTC
CDR3 protein: CASSLGVGREVYF

D gene: NA
V gene: TRBV28
J gene: TRBJ1-2
clone size: NA
CDR3 DNA: TGTGCCAGCGAAAAGGGGGAGAGCTATGGCTACACCTTC
CDR3 protein: CASEKGESYGYTF

D gene: TRBD1
V gene: TRBV9
J gene: TRBJ2-1
clone size: NA
CDR3 DNA: TGTGCCAGCAGTTCAGGGGGCGGCTCCTACAATGAGCAGTTCTTC
CDR3 protein: CASSSGGGSYNEQFF

D gene: TRBD1
V gene: TRBV27
J gene: TRBJ2-1
clone size: NA
CDR3 DNA: TGTGCCAGCAGTTTCGTGGGACAGGGCAATGAGCAGTTCTTC
CDR3 protein: CASSFVGQGNEQFF

D gene: TRBD1
V gene: TRBV7-2
J gene: TRBJ1-2
clone size: NA
CDR3 DNA: TGTGCCAGCAGCCGGAGGACAGGGGCGGCCACATATGGCTACACCTTC
CDR3 protein: CASSRRTGAATYGYTF

D gene: TRBD2
V gene: TRBV19
J gene: TRBJ2-1
clone size: NA
CDR3 DNA: TGTGCCTCAAGAGGGCTAGCGGATACTTGGGCTAAGCAGTTCTTC
CDR3 protein: CASRGLADTWAKQFF

D gene: TRBD1
V gene: TRBV28
J gene: TRBJ1-5
clone size: once
CDR3 DNA: TGTGCCAGCAGTTACGGGACAGGGGTTCAGCCCCAGCATTTT
CDR3 protein: CASSYGTGVQPQHF

D gene: TRBD1
V gene: TRBV29-1
J gene: TRBJ2-5
clone size: NA
CDR3 DNA: TGCAGCGTTGAGTCGCAGGGGGTGGGGACCCAGTACTTC
CDR3 protein: CSVESQGVGTQYF

D gene: NA
V gene: TRBV5-1
J gene: TRBJ2-7
clone size: NA
CDR3 DNA: TGCGCCAGCAGGAGACAGGTCGGGGACGAGCAGTACTTC
CDR3 protein: CASRRQVGDEQYF

D gene: TRBD1
V gene: TRBV2
J gene: TRBJ2-5
clone size: NA
CDR3 DNA: TGTGCCAGCAGTGAGAGAGGACAGGGCATCGAGACCCAGTACTTC
CDR3 protein: CASSERGQGIETQYF

D gene: NA
V gene: TRBV6-5
J gene: TRBJ1-5
clone size: few
CDR3 DNA: TGTGCCAGCAGGGCCAGAAGCAATCAGCCCCAGCATTTT
CDR3 protein: CASRARSNQPQHF

D gene: NA
V gene: TRBV11-2
J gene: TRBJ1-6
clone size: NA
CDR3 DNA: TGTGCCAGCAGCTTAGATCGTCGTTCAGGACAGTCTGGCTCACCCCTCCACTTT
CDR3 protein: CASSLDRRSGQSGSPLHF

D gene: NA
V gene: TRBV29-1
J gene: TRBJ1-5
clone size: few
CDR3 DNA: TGCAGCGCCATCGACAGCCACAATCAGCCCCAGCATTTT
CDR3 protein: CSAIDSHNQPQHF

D gene: NA
V gene: TRBV6-5
J gene: TRBJ1-1
clone size: NA
CDR3 DNA: TGTGCCAGCAGCCAACCGGACACTGAAGCTTTCTTT
CDR3 protein: CASSQPDTEAFF

D gene: NA
V gene: TRBV2
J gene: TRBJ2-1
clone size: NA
CDR3 DNA: TGTGCCAGCAGTGAAGGGCAGGGCTGGGGCTCCTACAATGAGCAGTTCTTC
CDR3 protein: CASSEGQGWGSYNEQFF

D gene: NA
V gene: TRBV5-1
J gene: TRBJ1-5
clone size: once
CDR3 DNA: TGCGCCAGCAGCCCGAGACAGGCGGTGGGGAAATGGAAGCCCCAGCATTTT
CDR3 protein: CASSPRQAVGKWKPQHF

D gene: TRBD1
V gene: TRBV5-8
J gene: TRBJ2-1
clone size: NA
CDR3 DNA: TGTGCCAGCGGCGGACAGGGACGGTCCTACAATGAGCAGTTCTTC
CDR3 protein: CASGGQGRSYNEQFF

D gene: TRBD2
V gene: TRBV5-1
J gene: TRBJ2-5
clone size: NA
CDR3 DNA: TGCGCCAGCAGCTCCGGGACTAGCGGAGGACAAGAGACCCAGTACTTC
CDR3 protein: CASSSGTSGGQETQYF

D gene: NA
V gene: TRBV6-6
J gene: TRBJ2-5
clone size: NA
CDR3 DNA: TGTGCCAGCAGTTCTACCCAAGAGACCCAGTACTTC
CDR3 protein: CASSSTQETQYF

D gene: TRBD1
V gene: TRBV27
J gene: TRBJ2-2
clone size: NA
CDR3 DNA: TGTGCCAGCAGTTTCGACAGGGCGTACCTCTCCGGGGAGCTGTTTTTT
CDR3 protein: CASSFDRAYLSGELFF